This section outlines one TCR beta chain sequence together with its context. Mismatch repair deficiency was confirmed in all patients, by PCR or immunohistochemistry. TCR sequencing covered a few patients who responded to pembrolizumab. The sample comes from a study of PD-1 blockade in mismatch repair-deficient tumors. Produced via immunoSEQ multiplex PCR; TCRdb's table is partial and in-frame only. This sample has roughly 15,000 clones; roughly 84% occur once, and the top ten carry around 3%. Germline CDR1 and CDR2: SNHLY and FYNNEI. V was trimmed by 2 bases and J by 4 bases, leaving 15 bases between them. The CDR3 runs to 15 residues.

Sequenced here: PBMCs, sampled 4 weeks after starting pembrolizumab. This receptor was identified in an adult with mismatch repair-deficient cancer. The chain joins TRBV2 to TRBJ2-7, with D tentatively TRBD1 (5 bases). The CDR3 nucleotides read TGTGCCAGCAGTGAACAGGGAAAGGGCGCTTACGAGCAGTACTTC. It encodes CASSEQGKGAYEQYF. Full variable domain (missing parts from reference TRBV2 and TRBJ2-7): EPEVTQTPSHQVTQMGQEVILRCVPISNHLYFYWYRQILGQKVEFLVSFYNNEISEKSEIFDDQFSVERPDGSNFTLKIRSTKLEDSAMYFCASSEQGKGAYEQYFGPGTRLTVT.